There are a few counts of the clone carrying this T cell receptor (beta chain). The antigen is undetermined. Sample donors were healthy Caucasian individuals that came from Russia, aged 6 to 90. With each sample, at least 6 micrograms of total RNA were extracted. The sample belongs to a study of blood T cells in healthy people across ages. Study information: Researchers report that template switching captured about one barcoded beta molecule per two T cells.

It was with a sample-barcoded 5' primer and a J-beta primer mix that a second PCR of about 6 to 11 cycles was run. Via MiXCR, TCRdb re-called the 5' RACE reads, giving one row per CDR3 protein. The data contain around 1,600,000 distinct CDR3 sequences, 35% to 45% of them singletons. Study-wide points: Donors of long life had a larger count of naive CD4+ cells and greater diversity than aged donors.

The sample was blood. The clonotype was recovered from a young woman in good health.

The CDR3 nucleotides are TGCAGTGCTTTAGAGTGGAACAGGGCCTACGAGCAGTACTTC. Its translation: CSALEWNRAYEQYF. The V and J genes are TRBV20-1 and TRBJ2-7; D perhaps matches TRBD1 (6 bases). Germline V gives CDR1 DFQATT, CDR2 SNEGSKA (reference sequence). The CDR3 is made up of 14 amino acids. V dropped 5 bases and J dropped 2 bases, with 16 bases sitting between them.